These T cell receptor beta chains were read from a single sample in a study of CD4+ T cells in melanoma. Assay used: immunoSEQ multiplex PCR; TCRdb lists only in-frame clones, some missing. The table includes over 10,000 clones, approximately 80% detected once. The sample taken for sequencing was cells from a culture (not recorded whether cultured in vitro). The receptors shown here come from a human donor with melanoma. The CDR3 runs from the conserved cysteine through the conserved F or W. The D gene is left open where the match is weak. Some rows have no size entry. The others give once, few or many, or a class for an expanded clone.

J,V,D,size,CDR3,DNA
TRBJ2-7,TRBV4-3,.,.,CASSQDPGGTYEQYF,TGCGCCAGCAGCCAAGATCCGGGCGGAACCTACGAGCAGTACTTC
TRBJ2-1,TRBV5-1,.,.,CASSLIGGAVHEQFF,TGCGCCAGCAGCTTAATAGGGGGGGCCGTCCATGAGCAGTTCTTC
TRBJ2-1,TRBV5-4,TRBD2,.,CASSGGGVYNEQFF,TGTGCCAGCAGCGGCGGGGGGGTGTACAATGAGCAGTTCTTC
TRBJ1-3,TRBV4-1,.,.,CASSRDVWGSGNTIYF,TGCGCCAGCAGCCGGGATGTGTGGGGCTCTGGAAACACCATATATTTT
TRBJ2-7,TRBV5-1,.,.,CASSLAMGEQYF,TGCGCCAGCAGCTTGGCCATGGGAGAGCAGTACTTC
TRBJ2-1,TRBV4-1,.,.,CASSQVTKYNEQFF,TGCGCCAGCAGCCAAGTCACAAAGTACAATGAGCAGTTCTTC
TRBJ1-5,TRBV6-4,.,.,CASSDQYKVDSNQPQHF,TGTGCCAGCAGTGACCAATACAAGGTCGATAGCAATCAGCCCCAGCATTTT
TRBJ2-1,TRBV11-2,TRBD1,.,CASSGRQGSSYNEQFF,TGTGCCAGCAGCGGCAGACAGGGCAGCTCCTACAATGAGCAGTTCTTC
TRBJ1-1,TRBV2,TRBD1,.,CASSVEQGGSGAFF,TGTGCCAGCAGTGTAGAACAGGGGGGGTCTGGGGCTTTCTTT
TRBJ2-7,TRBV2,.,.,CASSADSGRRGEQYF,TGTGCCAGCAGTGCCGACTCAGGGAGAAGAGGGGAGCAGTACTTC
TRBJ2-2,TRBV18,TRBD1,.,CASSLTRQGNTGELFF,TGTGCCAGCTCACTTACGAGACAGGGGAACACCGGGGAGCTGTTTTTT
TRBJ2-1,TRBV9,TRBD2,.,CASSVRALAGSNEQFF,TGTGCCAGCAGCGTACGGGCACTAGCGGGGTCCAATGAGCAGTTCTTC
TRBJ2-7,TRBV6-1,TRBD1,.,CAMGRDRGPYEQYF,TGTGCCATGGGCCGGGACAGGGGGCCCTACGAGCAGTACTTC
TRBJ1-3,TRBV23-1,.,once,CASRHRRCGNTIYF,TGCGCCAGCAGGCACCGAAGGTGTGGAAACACCATATATTTT
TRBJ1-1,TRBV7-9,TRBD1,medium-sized,CASSFSDRGPVEAFF,TGTGCCAGCAGCTTTTCCGACAGGGGGCCCGTTGAAGCTTTCTTT
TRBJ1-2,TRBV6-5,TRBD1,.,CASSYSVTGGDGYTF,TGTGCCAGCAGTTATTCTGTTACAGGGGGCGATGGCTACACCTTC
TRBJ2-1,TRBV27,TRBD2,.,CACKRGRTYNEQFF,TGTGCCTGCAAGCGGGGGCGAACCTACAATGAGCAGTTCTTC
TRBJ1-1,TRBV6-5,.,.,CASFGQSPGTEAFF,TGTGCCAGCTTTGGACAATCCCCGGGCACTGAAGCTTTCTTT
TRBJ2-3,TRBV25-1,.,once,CASSPLGGQDTQYF,TGTGCCAGCAGCCCTCTGGGGGGGCAAGATACGCAGTATTTT
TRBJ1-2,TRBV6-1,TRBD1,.,CASSAPGTGWGHGYTF,TGTGCCAGCAGTGCTCCCGGGACAGGGTGGGGGCATGGCTACACCTTC
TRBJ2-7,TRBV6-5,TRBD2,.,CASSYVAGGSYEQYF,TGTGCCAGCAGTTACGTAGCGGGGGGTTCCTACGAGCAGTACTTC
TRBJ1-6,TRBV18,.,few,CASSPEAHNSPLHF,TGTGCCAGCTCACCAGAGGCTCATAATTCACCCCTCCACTTT
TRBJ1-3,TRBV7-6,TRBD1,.,CASSRGQGDLRPSGNTIYF,TGTGCCAGCAGCCGCGGGCAGGGGGACCTCAGGCCCTCTGGAAACACCATATATTTT
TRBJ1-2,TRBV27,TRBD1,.,CASSFSGTGYGYTF,TGTGCCAGCAGTTTTTCCGGGACAGGCTATGGCTACACCTTC
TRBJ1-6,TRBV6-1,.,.,CASGRGGRSPLHF,TGTGCCAGCGGGCGGGGGGGACGTTCACCCCTCCACTTT
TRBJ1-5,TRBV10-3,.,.,CAISVGAGQPQHF,TGTGCCATCAGTGTCGGGGCAGGTCAGCCCCAGCATTTT
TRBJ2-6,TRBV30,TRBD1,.,CAWSEGAPYGANVLTF,TGTGCCTGGAGTGAGGGGGCGCCATATGGGGCCAACGTCCTGACTTTC
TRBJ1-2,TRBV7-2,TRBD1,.,CASSLEAWDRGYTF,TGTGCCAGCAGCTTAGAGGCATGGGACAGAGGCTACACCTTC
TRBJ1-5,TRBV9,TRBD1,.,CASSVGQGAYQPQHF,TGTGCCAGCAGCGTGGGACAGGGGGCATATCAGCCCCAGCATTTT
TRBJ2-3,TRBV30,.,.,CAWSVLGADTQYF,TGTGCCTGGAGTGTACTGGGCGCAGATACGCAGTATTTT
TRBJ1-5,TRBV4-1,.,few,CASSQIPREGRPQHF,TGCGCCAGCAGCCAAATACCACGGGAGGGTCGGCCCCAGCATTTT
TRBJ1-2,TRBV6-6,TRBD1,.,CASSYKNDRAYGYTF,TGTGCCAGCAGTTACAAAAACGACAGGGCTTATGGCTACACCTTC
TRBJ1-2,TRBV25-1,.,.,CASSESRGQHGYTF,TGTGCCAGCAGTGAATCAAGGGGACAACATGGCTACACCTTC